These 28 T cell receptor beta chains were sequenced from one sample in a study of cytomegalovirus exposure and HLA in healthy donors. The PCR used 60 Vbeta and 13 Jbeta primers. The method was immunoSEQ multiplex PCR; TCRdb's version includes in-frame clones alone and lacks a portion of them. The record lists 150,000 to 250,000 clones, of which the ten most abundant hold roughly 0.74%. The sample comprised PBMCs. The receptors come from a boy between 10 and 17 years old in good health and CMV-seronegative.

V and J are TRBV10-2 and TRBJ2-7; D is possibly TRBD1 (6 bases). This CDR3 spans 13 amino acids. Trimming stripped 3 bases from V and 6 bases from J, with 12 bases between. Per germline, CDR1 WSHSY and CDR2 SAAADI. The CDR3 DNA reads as TGCGCCAGCAGTGATAGACAGGTCGGCGAGCAGTACTTC. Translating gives CASSDRQVGEQYF.

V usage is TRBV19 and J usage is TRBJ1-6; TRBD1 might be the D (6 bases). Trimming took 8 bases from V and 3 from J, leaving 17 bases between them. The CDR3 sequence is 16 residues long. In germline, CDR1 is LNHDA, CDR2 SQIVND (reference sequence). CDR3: CASAGAYGDYNSPLHF. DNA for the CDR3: TGTGCCAGTGCAGGGGCCTACGGGGACTATAATTCACCCCTCCACTTT.

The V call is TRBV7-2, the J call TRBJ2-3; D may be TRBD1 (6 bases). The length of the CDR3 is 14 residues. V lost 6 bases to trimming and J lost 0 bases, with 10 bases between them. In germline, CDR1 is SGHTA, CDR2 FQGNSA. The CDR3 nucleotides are TGTGCCAGCAGACCAGACAGGAGCACAGATACGCAGTATTTT. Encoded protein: CASRPDRSTDTQYF.

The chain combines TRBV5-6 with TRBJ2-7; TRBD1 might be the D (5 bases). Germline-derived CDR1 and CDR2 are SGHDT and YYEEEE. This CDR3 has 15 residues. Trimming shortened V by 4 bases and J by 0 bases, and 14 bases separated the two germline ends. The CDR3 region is CASSQWKDTSYEQYF. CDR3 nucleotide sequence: TGTGCCAGCAGCCAATGGAAGGACACCTCCTACGAGCAGTACTTC.

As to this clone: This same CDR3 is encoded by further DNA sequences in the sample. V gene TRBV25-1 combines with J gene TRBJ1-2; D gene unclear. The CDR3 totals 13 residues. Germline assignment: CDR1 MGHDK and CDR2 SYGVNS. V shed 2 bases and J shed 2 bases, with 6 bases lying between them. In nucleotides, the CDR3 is TGTGCCAGCAGTGAAACGGGGAACTATGGCTACACCTTC. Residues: CASSETGNYGYTF.

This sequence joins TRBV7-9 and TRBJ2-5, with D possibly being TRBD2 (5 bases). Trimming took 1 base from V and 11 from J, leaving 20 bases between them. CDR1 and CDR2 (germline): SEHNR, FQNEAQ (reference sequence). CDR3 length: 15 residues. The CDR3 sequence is CASSLDRSSGREQYF. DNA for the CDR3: TGTGCCAGCAGCTTAGATAGATCGAGCGGACGAGAGCAGTACTTC.

DNA for the CDR3: TGTGCCAGCAGTTACTCCGACTACAGGGGTGAAGCTTTCTTT. This translates into CASSYSDYRGEAFF. V usage is TRBV6-5 and J usage is TRBJ1-1; 7 bases agree with TRBD1. From germline, CDR1 is MNHEY and CDR2 SVGAGI. The V and J ends lost 0 bases and 7 bases, in that order; junction bases with no gene match: 5. The CDR3 is 14 amino acids.

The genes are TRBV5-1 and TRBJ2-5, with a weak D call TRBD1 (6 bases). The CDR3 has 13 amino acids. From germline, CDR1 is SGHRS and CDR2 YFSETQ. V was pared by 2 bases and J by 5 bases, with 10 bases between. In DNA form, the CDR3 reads TGCGCCAGCAGCTTTACAGGGTCGGAGACCCAGTACTTC. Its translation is CASSFTGSETQYF. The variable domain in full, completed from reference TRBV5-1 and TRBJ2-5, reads KAGVTQTPRYLIKTRGQQVTLSCSPISGHRSVSWYQQTPGQGLQFLFEYFSETQRNKGNFPGRFSGRQFSNSRSEMNVSTLELGDSALYLCASSFTGSETQYFGPGTRLLVL.

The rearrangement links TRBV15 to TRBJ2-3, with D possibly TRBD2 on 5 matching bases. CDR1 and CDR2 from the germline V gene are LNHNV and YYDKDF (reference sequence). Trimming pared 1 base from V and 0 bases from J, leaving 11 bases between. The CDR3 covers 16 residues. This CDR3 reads CATSRGSRGSTDTQYF. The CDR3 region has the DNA TGTGCCACCAGCAGAGGGTCTCGCGGGAGCACAGATACGCAGTATTTT.

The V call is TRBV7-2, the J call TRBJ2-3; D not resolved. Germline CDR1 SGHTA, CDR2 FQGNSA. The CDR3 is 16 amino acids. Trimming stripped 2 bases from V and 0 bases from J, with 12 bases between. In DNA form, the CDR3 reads TGTGCCAGCAGCTTAACCGGCGGAACTAGCACAGATACGCAGTATTTT. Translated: CASSLTGGTSTDTQYF.

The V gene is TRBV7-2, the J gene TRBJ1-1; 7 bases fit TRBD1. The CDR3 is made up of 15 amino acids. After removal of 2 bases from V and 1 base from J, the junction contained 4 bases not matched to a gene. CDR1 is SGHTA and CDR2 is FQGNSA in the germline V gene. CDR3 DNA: TGTGCCAGCAGCTTACAGGGGACAGCGAACACTGAAGCTTTCTTT. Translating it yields CASSLQGTANTEAFF.

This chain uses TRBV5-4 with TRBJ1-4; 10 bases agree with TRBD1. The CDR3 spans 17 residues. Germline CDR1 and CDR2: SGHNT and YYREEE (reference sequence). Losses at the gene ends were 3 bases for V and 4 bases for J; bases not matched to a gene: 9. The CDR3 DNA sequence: TGTGCCAGCAGCTGGACGGGACAGGGGAAATATAATGAAAAACTGTTTTTT. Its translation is CASSWTGQGKYNEKLFF.

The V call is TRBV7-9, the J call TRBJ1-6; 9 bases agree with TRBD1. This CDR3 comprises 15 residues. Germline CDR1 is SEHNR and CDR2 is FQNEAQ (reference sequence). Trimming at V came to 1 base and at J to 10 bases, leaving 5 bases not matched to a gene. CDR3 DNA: TGTGCCAGCAGCTTAGAAACAGGGGGCAAGTCACCCCTCCACTTT. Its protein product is CASSLETGGKSPLHF.

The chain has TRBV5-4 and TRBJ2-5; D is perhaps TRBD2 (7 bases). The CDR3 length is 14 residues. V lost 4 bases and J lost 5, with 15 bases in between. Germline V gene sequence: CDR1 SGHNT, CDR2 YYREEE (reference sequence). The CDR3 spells CASSPRGGGETQYF. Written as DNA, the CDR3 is TGTGCCAGCAGCCCGAGGGGAGGGGGGGAGACCCAGTACTTC.

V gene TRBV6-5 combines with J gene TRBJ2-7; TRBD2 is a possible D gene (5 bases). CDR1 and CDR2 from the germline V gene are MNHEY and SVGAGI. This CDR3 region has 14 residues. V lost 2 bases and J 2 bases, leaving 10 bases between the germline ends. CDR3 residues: CASSYAGNPYEQYF. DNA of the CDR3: TGTGCCAGCAGTTACGCCGGGAACCCCTACGAGCAGTACTTC.

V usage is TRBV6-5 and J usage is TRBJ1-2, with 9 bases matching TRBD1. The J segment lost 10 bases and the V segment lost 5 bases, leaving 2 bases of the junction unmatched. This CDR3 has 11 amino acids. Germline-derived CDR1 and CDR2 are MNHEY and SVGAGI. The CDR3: CASSGQGSYTF. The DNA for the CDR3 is TGTGCCAGCAGTGGACAGGGGTCCTACACCTTC.

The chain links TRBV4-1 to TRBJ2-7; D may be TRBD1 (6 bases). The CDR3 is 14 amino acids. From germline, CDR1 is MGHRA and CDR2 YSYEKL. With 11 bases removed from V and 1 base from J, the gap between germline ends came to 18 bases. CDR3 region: CACLLSRGSYEQYF. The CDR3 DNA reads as TGCGCCTGCCTTCTCAGCAGGGGATCCTACGAGCAGTACTTC.

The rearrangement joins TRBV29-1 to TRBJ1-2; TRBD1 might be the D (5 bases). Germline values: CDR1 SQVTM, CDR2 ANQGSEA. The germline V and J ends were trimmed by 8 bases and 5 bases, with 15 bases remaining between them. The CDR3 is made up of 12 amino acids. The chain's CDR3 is CSSGGSGYGYTF. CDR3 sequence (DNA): TGCAGCTCGGGGGGGTCAGGGTATGGCTACACCTTC. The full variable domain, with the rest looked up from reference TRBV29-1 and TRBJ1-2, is SAVISQKPSRDICQRGTSLTIQCQVDSQVTMMFWYRQQPGQSLTLIATANQGSEATYESGFVIDKFPISRPNLTFSTLTVSNMSPEDSSIYLCSSGGSGYGYTFGSGTRLTVV.

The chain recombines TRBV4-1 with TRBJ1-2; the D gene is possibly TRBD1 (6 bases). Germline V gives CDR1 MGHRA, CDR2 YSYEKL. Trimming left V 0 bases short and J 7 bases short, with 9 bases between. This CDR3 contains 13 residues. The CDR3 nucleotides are TGCGCCAGCAGCCAAGATTGGACAGTTGGCTACACCTTC. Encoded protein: CASSQDWTVGYTF.

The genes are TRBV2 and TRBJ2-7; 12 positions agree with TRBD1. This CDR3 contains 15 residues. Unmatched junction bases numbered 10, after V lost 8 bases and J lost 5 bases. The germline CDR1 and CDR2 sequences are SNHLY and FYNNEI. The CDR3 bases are TGTGCCAGCCGATATCCGGGACAGGGGGCCCACGAGCAGTACTTC. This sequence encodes CASRYPGQGAHEQYF.

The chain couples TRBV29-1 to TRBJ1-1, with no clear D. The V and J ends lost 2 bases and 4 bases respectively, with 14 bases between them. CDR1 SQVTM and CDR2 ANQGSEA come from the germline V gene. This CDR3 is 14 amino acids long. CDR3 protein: CSVEMRGSSTEAFF. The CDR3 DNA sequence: TGCAGCGTTGAAATGAGAGGTAGTAGCACTGAAGCTTTCTTT.

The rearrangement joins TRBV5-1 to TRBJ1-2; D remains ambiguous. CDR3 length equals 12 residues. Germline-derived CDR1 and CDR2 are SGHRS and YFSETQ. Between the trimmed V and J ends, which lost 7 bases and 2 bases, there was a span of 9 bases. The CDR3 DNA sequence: TGCGCCAGCTCCGCGGGGAACTATGGCTACACCTTC. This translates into CASSAGNYGYTF.

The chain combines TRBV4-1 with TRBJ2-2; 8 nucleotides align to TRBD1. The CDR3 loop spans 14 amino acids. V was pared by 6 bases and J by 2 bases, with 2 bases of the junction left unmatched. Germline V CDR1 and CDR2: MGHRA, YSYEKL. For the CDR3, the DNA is TGCGCCAGCAGTGACAGGGGAAACACCGGGGAGCTGTTTTTT. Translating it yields CASSDRGNTGELFF.

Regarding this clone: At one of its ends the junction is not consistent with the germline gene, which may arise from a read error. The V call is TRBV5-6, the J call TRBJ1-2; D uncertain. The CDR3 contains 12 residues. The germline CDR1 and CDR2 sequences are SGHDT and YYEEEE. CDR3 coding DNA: TGTGCCAGCAGCCCGTGGAGACGGCCCAATGCCTTC. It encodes CASSPWRRPNAF.

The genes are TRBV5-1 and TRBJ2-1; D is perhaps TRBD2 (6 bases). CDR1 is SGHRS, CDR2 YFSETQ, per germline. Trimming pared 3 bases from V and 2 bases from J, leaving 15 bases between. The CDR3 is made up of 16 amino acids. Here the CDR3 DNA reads TGCGCCAGCAGCTCCACCGGGACTCACACCTACAATGAGCAGTTCTTC. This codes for CASSSTGTHTYNEQFF.

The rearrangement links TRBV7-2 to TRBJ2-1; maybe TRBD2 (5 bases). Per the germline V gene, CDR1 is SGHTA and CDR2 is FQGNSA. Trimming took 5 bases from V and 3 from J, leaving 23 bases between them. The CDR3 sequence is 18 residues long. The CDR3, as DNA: TGTGCCAGCAGCCCACGATCGGGGTCACTAAATTTCTACAATGAGCAGTTCTTC. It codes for CASSPRSGSLNFYNEQFF. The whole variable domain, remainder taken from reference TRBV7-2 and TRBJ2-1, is GAGVSQSPSNKVTEKGKDVELRCDPISGHTALYWYRQSLGQGLEFLIYFQGNSAPDKSGLPSDRFSAERTGGSVSTLTIQRTQQEDSAVYLCASSPRSGSLNFYNEQFFGPGTRLTVL.

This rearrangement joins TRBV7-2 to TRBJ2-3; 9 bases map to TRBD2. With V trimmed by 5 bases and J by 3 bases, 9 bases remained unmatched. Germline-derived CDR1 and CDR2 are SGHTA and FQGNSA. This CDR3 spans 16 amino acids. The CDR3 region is CASSGLGSGGTDTQYF. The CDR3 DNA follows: TGTGCCAGCAGCGGACTCGGGAGCGGGGGGACAGATACGCAGTATTTT.

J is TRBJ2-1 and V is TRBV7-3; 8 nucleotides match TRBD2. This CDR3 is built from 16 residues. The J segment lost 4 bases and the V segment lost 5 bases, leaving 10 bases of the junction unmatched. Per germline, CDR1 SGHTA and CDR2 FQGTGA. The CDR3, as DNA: TGTGCCAGCAGCATCGTGGCGGGGGGTTCTTACAATGAGCAGTTCTTC. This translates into CASSIVAGGSYNEQFF. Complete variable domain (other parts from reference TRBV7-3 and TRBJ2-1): GAGVSQTPSNKVTEKGKYVELRCDPISGHTALYWYRQSLGQGPEFLIYFQGTGAADDSGLPNDRFFAVRPEGSVSTLKIQRTERGDSAVYLCASSIVAGGSYNEQFFGPGTRLTVL.